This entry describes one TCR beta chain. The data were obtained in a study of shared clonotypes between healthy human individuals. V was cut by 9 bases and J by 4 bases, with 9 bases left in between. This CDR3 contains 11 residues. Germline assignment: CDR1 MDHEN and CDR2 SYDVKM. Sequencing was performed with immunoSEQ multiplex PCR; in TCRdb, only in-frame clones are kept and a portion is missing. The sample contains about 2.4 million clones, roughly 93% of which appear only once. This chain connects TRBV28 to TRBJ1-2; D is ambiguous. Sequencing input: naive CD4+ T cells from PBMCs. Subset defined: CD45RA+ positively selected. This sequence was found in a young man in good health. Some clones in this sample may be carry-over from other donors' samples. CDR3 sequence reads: CASTASYGYTF. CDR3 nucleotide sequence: TGTGCCAGTACAGCCTCCTATGGCTACACCTTC.